The 24 T cell receptor beta chains reported below all come from one sample, sequenced in a study of OX40 agonist ivuxolimab in advanced cancers. Only in-frame clones appear in the TCRdb table, and some are missing; sequencing was by immunoSEQ multiplex PCR. The sample records just under 100,000 clones, roughly 94% being singletons. Sequencing used CD4+ or CD8+ T cells sorted from blood, obtained in a trial of the OX40 agonist ivuxolimab. The receptors here all came from an adult with an advanced solid tumor such as melanoma, head and neck, liver or kidney cancer.

V is TRBV4-3 and J is TRBJ2-2; D not resolved. The CDR3 extends over 17 amino acids. Trimming removed 0 bases at V and 1 base at J, with 12 bases between. Germline V gene sequence: CDR1 LGHNA, CDR2 YSLEER. The chain's CDR3 is CASSQDRTVLNTGELFF. For the CDR3, the DNA is TGCGCCAGCAGCCAAGATCGAACGGTATTGAACACCGGGGAGCTGTTTTTT.

V gene TRBV5-1 combines with J gene TRBJ2-7; TRBD2 matches at 11 bases. Germline loops: CDR1 SGHRS, CDR2 YFSETQ. The CDR3 extends over 15 amino acids. Germline trimming cut 4 bases from V and 7 bases from J; bases unmatched to any gene: 10. The CDR3 reads CASSPGTSGPREQYF. In nucleotides, the CDR3 is TGCGCCAGCAGCCCGGGGACTAGCGGCCCAAGGGAGCAGTACTTC.

The CDR3 nucleotides read TGTGCCAGCAGCTTGCGAGGGGGAACCTATAATTCACCCCTCCACTTT. Amino acids: CASSLRGGTYNSPLHF. The chain links TRBV5-6 to TRBJ1-6; TRBD1 is a possible D gene (6 bases). V lost 1 base and J lost 2, with 10 bases in between. The CDR3 has 16 amino acids. CDR1 is SGHDT and CDR2 is YYEEEE in the germline V gene.

V usage is TRBV6-5 and J usage is TRBJ1-1, with D perhaps TRBD1 (5 bases). This CDR3 has 13 amino acids. The germline V and J ends were trimmed by 5 bases and 4 bases, with 11 bases remaining between them. Germline V gene sequence: CDR1 MNHEY, CDR2 SVGAGI. The CDR3 is CASSLRVGTEAFF. The CDR3 DNA reads as TGTGCCAGCAGTCTCAGGGTGGGCACTGAAGCTTTCTTT.

The chain is built from TRBV19 and TRBJ1-5; a weak D match, TRBD1 (6 bases). Germline V gene data show CDR1 as LNHDA and CDR2 as SQIVND (reference sequence). This CDR3 is 15 amino acids long. V was trimmed by 7 bases and J by 4 bases, leaving 17 bases between them. CDR3 amino acids: CASTYKPDRNQPQHF. CDR3 DNA: TGTGCCAGTACCTATAAACCGGACAGAAATCAGCCCCAGCATTTT.

The genes are TRBV6-5 and TRBJ1-1; D perhaps matches TRBD1 (5 bases). This CDR3 comprises 14 residues. Germline V gene lookup returns CDR1 MNHEY and CDR2 SVGAGI. V lost 2 bases, J lost 3 bases, and 10 bases lay in between. The CDR3, as DNA: TGTGCCAGCAGTTACGGGGGGTCGGACACTGAAGCTTTCTTT. Its protein is CASSYGGSDTEAFF.

The chain combines TRBV6-5 with TRBJ2-5; unclear D gene. CDR1 MNHEY and CDR2 SVGAGI come from the germline V gene. Deletions cut 2 bases from V and 2 bases from J, with 9 bases between. This CDR3 is 14 amino acids long. CDR3 amino acids: CASSYGHTQETQYF. In DNA, the CDR3 is TGTGCCAGCAGTTACGGGCATACACAAGAGACCCAGTACTTC.

This chain joins TRBV5-1 and TRBJ1-2, with 7 bases fitting TRBD1. This CDR3 has 17 residues. V was pared by 3 bases and J by 7 bases, with 18 bases of the junction left unmatched. Germline V CDR1 and CDR2: SGHRS, YFSETQ. CDR3 sequence reads: CASSWTGDLSPGGGYTF. In nucleotides, the CDR3 is TGCGCCAGCAGCTGGACGGGGGACCTGTCGCCAGGGGGTGGCTACACCTTC.

J is TRBJ2-5 and V is TRBV6-5; D is possibly TRBD1 (6 bases). The germline V gene has CDR1 MNHEY and CDR2 SVGAGI. The CDR3 spans 15 residues. The V and J ends lost 6 bases and 5 bases respectively, with 19 bases between them. The CDR3 protein is CASSRDIALGETQYF. CDR3 in DNA: TGTGCCAGCAGCCGGGACATCGCCCTGGGGGAGACCCAGTACTTC.

The chain employs TRBV4-3 and TRBJ2-2, with 7 bases matching TRBD2. Germline values: CDR1 LGHNA, CDR2 YSLEER. The J segment lost 5 bases and the V segment lost 4 bases, leaving 19 bases of the junction unmatched. The CDR3 runs to 19 residues. The CDR3, as DNA: TGCGCCAGCAGCCTCCTGGGAGGGAGCCTAGCTGGGGGAACCGGGGAGCTGTTTTTT. Its protein product is CASSLLGGSLAGGTGELFF.

This chain connects TRBV10-3 to TRBJ2-7, with D perhaps TRBD1 or TRBD2 (7 bases each). V lost 2 bases to trimming and J lost 2 bases, with 19 bases between them. The length of the CDR3 is 17 residues. Germline values: CDR1 ENHRY, CDR2 SYGVKD. The CDR3 nucleotides read TGTGCCATCAGTGAGGGTCAGGGGGGGCCCCTTCCCTACGAGCAGTACTTC. Residues: CAISEGQGGPLPYEQYF.

The chain links TRBV6-5 to TRBJ2-3; 13 nucleotides agree with TRBD2. In germline, CDR1 is MNHEY, CDR2 SVGAGI. J was trimmed by 0 bases and V by 8 bases; bases with no gene match: 2. The CDR3 spans 15 residues. The CDR3 region has the DNA TGTGCCAGCGGGACTAGCGGGGTTAGCACAGATACGCAGTATTTT. It specifies CASGTSGVSTDTQYF.

The chain couples TRBV7-2 to TRBJ1-4, with 7 bases identical to TRBD1. After removal of 5 bases from V and 6 bases from J, the junction contained 9 bases not matched to a gene. CDR3 length: 15 residues. The germline CDR1 and CDR2 sequences are SGHTA and FQGNSA. This CDR3 is CASSPEQGRDEKLFF. The CDR3 coding sequence is TGTGCCAGCAGCCCGGAACAGGGGAGGGATGAAAAACTGTTTTTT. Supplemented by reference TRBV7-2 and TRBJ1-4, the full variable domain reads GAGVSQSPSNKVTEKGKDVELRCDPISGHTALYWYRQSLGQGLEFLIYFQGNSAPDKSGLPSDRFSAERTGGSVSTLTIQRTQQEDSAVYLCASSPEQGRDEKLFFGSGTQLSVL.

V gene TRBV6-1 combines with J gene TRBJ2-7; possibly TRBD1 for D (5 bases). CDR1 is MNHNS, CDR2 SASEGT, per germline. Trimming stripped 6 bases from V and 5 bases from J, with 11 bases between. The CDR3 extends over 12 amino acids. The CDR3 loop is CASRTDRNEQYF. The CDR3 DNA reads as TGTGCCAGCAGAACCGACAGAAACGAGCAGTACTTC.

The chain's CDR3 is CASSLVGGRETQYF. CDR3 DNA sequence: TGCGCCAGCAGCTTGGTTGGGGGAAGAGAGACCCAGTACTTC. The chain combines TRBV5-1 with TRBJ2-5; possibly TRBD1 or TRBD2 for D (5 bases each). This CDR3 has 14 residues. Germline loops: CDR1 SGHRS, CDR2 YFSETQ. The V end was cut by 0 bases, the J end by 4 bases, with 10 bases between.

This chain connects TRBV6-6 to TRBJ2-7; 7 nucleotides match TRBD1. The V gene's germline CDR1 is MNHNY and CDR2 SVGAGI (reference sequence). This CDR3 spans 14 amino acids. Trimming took 4 bases from V and 5 from J; bases not matched to a gene: 8. The CDR3 DNA follows: TGTGCCAGCAGTTCGGACAGGCGCAGGGACGAGCAGTACTTC. This encodes CASSSDRRRDEQYF.

This sequence joins TRBV19 and TRBJ2-5; possible D gene TRBD1, 6 bases. The V end lost 4 bases, the J end lost 2 bases, and 14 bases lay between the germline ends. Germline V gene lookup returns CDR1 LNHDA and CDR2 SQIVND (reference sequence). This CDR3 spans 15 amino acids. This CDR3 reads CASSRGNRDQETQYF. The CDR3 DNA reads as TGTGCCAGTAGTAGGGGTAACAGGGATCAAGAGACCCAGTACTTC.

The chain is built from TRBV19 and TRBJ2-1; TRBD2 aligns across 9 bases. The V segment lost 3 bases and the J segment 6 bases; nucleotides outside the gene matches: 9. Germline V CDR1 and CDR2: LNHDA, SQIVND (reference sequence). This CDR3 is built from 16 residues. CDR3 DNA: TGTGCCAGTAGTATCCCCGGACTAGCGCCCGTCAATGAGCAGTTCTTC. Its translation: CASSIPGLAPVNEQFF.

The V gene is TRBV5-4, the J gene TRBJ2-5; D is uncertain. The CDR3 runs to 12 residues. CDR1 and CDR2 from the germline V gene are SGHNT and YYREEE (reference sequence). The V end was cut by 1 base, the J end by 3 bases, with 4 bases between. The CDR3 DNA reads as TGTGCCAGCAGCTTGTTTGAAGAGACCCAGTACTTC. This codes for CASSLFEETQYF.

The chain is built from TRBV12-2 and TRBJ2-7; TRBD1, the table's D call, lacks a check against the DNA. TRBV12-2 is recorded as a pseudogene. The CDR3 has 16 amino acids. CDR3 in amino acids: CASRLVGDTSSYEQYF. CDR3 sequence (DNA): TGTGCAAGTCGCTTAGTTGGGGACACGAGCTCCTACGAGCAGTACTTC.

This chain uses TRBV6-5 with TRBJ1-2; 7 bases align to TRBD1. Germline values: CDR1 MNHEY, CDR2 SVGAGI. The CDR3 has 13 residues. Losses at the gene ends were 2 bases for V and 3 bases for J; bases not matched to a gene: 0. CDR3: CASSYRGHYGYTF. Written as DNA, the CDR3 is TGTGCCAGCAGTTACAGGGGGCACTATGGCTACACCTTC.

The chain recombines TRBV5-4 with TRBJ1-6; weak D call: TRBD1 (6 bases). The V gene lost 1 base and the J gene lost 5 bases, with 13 bases spanning the gap. The CDR3 covers 16 residues. Germline CDR1 and CDR2: SGHNT and YYREEE (reference sequence). The CDR3 region is CASSLKGTINNSPLHF. DNA for the CDR3: TGTGCCAGCAGCTTGAAAGGGACAATCAATAATTCACCCCTCCACTTT.

The V call is TRBV12-5, the J call TRBJ1-2; D remains ambiguous. Trimming shortened V by 2 bases and J by 2 bases, and 0 bases separated the two germline ends. Germline values: CDR1 LGHNT, CDR2 FRNRAP. This CDR3 contains 11 residues. The CDR3 nucleotides are TGTGCTAGTGGTTTGAACTATGGCTACACCTTC. It specifies CASGLNYGYTF.

The chain combines TRBV11-2 with TRBJ2-5; 8 bases agree with TRBD1. The germline V gene has CDR1 SGHAT and CDR2 FQNNGV. The V segment lost 3 bases and the J segment 2 bases; nucleotides outside the gene matches: 2. CDR3 length: 14 amino acids. The CDR3 protein is CASSLDREQETQYF. The CDR3 bases are TGTGCCAGCAGCTTGGACAGGGAACAAGAGACCCAGTACTTC.